Listed here is a single T cell receptor (beta chain). Antigen unknown. This CDR3 contains 14 residues. Germline assignment: CDR1 LNHNV and CDR2 YYDKDF (reference sequence). With 3 bases removed from V and 2 bases from J, the gap between germline ends came to 9 bases. The data were taken from a study of CD8 T cells in ankylosing spondylitis. The study, taken as a whole, reports: A number of the motif variants had already been described in reactive arthritis synovial fluid and blood. Reportedly, disease-linked clones are significantly enriched in ankylosing spondylitis patients' matched synovial fluid. Blood from ankylosing spondylitis patients appeared to carry a characteristic roughly 8-variant TCR beta motif. Disease-linked clones were found to be CD8+ and relatively rare in peripheral blood.

Each TCR beta library was made by quantitative 5'-RACE that incorporated molecular barcodes. From the 5' RACE reads, TCRdb called clonotypes with MiXCR, one entry per CDR3 protein. The profile shows fewer than 400,000 distinct CDR3 sequences, approximately 8.2% of them singletons. V is TRBV15 and J is TRBJ2-3, with D hard to call. Material for sequencing was blood, either unsorted or a sorted T cell fraction (not recorded which). This sequence was found in a male donor with ankylosing spondylitis. CDR3 nucleotide sequence: TGTGCCACCAGCAGGAAAAGTTTCACAGATACGCAGTATTTT. It is translated as CATSRKSFTDTQYF.